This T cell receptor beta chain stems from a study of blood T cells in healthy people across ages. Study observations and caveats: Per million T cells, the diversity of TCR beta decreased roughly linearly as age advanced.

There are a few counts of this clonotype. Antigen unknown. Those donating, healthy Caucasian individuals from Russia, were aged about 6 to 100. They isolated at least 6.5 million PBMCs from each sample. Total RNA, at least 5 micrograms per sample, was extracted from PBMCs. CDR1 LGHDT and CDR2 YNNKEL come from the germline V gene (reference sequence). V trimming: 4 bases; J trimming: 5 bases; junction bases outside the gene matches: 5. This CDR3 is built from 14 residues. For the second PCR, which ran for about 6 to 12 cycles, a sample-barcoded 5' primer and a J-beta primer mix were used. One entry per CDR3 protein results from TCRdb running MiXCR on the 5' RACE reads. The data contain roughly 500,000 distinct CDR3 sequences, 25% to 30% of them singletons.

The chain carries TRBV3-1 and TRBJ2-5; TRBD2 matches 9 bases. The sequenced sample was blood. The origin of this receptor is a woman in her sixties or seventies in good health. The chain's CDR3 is CASSLSGGMETQYF. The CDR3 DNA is TGTGCCAGCAGCCTAAGCGGGGGGATGGAGACCCAGTACTTC.